The 22 T cell receptor beta chains given below trace back to one sample, sequenced in a study of shared clonotypes between healthy human individuals (dated by TCRdb to 2020 to 2022). Library preparation was by the immunoSEQ multiplex PCR assay. TCRdb provides this immuneACCESS table in a form limited to in-frame rearrangements. Some clones are lacking; in checked studies, under half of them reflect an unresolved V gene, and why the rest are absent is not known. The sample table lists around 1.6 million clones, 98% of them with a count of one. In total, the top ten clones hold about 0.45% of the sample. The sample was naive CD4+ T cells sorted from blood. This specimen's cell subset or site label, interpreted: CD45RA+ positively selected. These receptors came from a man in his thirties or forties in good health.

The chain joins TRBV4-1 to TRBJ2-4; D is unresolved. Germline values: CDR1 MGHRA, CDR2 YSYEKL. The CDR3 is made up of 13 amino acids. Trimming cost V 0 bases and J 11 bases, with 11 bases left between them. CDR3 bases: TGCGCCAGCAGCCAAGACCCTTATCAAGTTCAGTACTTC. Translation gives CASSQDPYQVQYF.

This chain connects TRBV6-5 to TRBJ1-1; no definite D call. This CDR3 spans 13 amino acids. Trimming removed 6 bases from V and 0 bases from J, with 8 bases in between. CDR1 and CDR2 from the germline V gene are MNHEY and SVGAGI. The CDR3 DNA reads as TGTGCCAGCAGGACGAACGTGAACACTGAAGCTTTCTTT. Translation gives CASRTNVNTEAFF.

The V and J genes are TRBV6-5 and TRBJ2-7; TRBD2 matches 11 bases. CDR3 length equals 15 residues. CDR1 and CDR2 (germline): MNHEY, SVGAGI. V shed 4 bases, J shed 6 bases, and the junction held 8 bases outside the gene matches. Written as DNA, the CDR3 is TGTGCCAGCAGTTCACAAACTAGCGGGAGAGGCGAGCAGTACTTC. Its protein is CASSSQTSGRGEQYF.

This clone was seen a single time. This chain joins TRBV5-4 and TRBJ2-1; the D is unclear. This CDR3 spans 13 amino acids. CDR1 and CDR2 from the germline V gene are SGHNT and YYREEE (reference sequence). V was trimmed by 0 bases and J by 6 bases, leaving 7 bases between them. CDR3 sequence reads: CASSLGTFNEQFF. The CDR3 DNA follows: TGTGCCAGCAGCTTGGGGACGTTCAATGAGCAGTTCTTC.

This clone was recorded once. The chain carries TRBV5-5 and TRBJ2-2; 8 nucleotides agree with TRBD1. Trimming took 0 bases from V and 1 from J; bases not matched to a gene: 2. Germline V CDR1 and CDR2: SGHKS, YYEKEE (reference sequence). The CDR3 extends over 16 amino acids. This CDR3 reads CASSLGDRQNTGELFF. The CDR3 nucleotides are TGTGCCAGCAGCTTGGGGGACAGGCAGAACACCGGGGAGCTGTTTTTT.

The V call is TRBV2, the J call TRBJ2-3; D possibly matches TRBD1 or TRBD2 (5 bases each). CDR1 is SNHLY and CDR2 is FYNNEI in the germline V gene. CDR3 size: 13 residues. The V and J ends lost 2 bases and 8 bases respectively, with 11 bases between them. This chain's CDR3 is CASSETPRGTQYF. The DNA for the CDR3 is TGTGCCAGCAGTGAAACGCCGAGGGGTACGCAGTATTTT. The full variable domain, rest sourced from reference TRBV2 and TRBJ2-3, is EPEVTQTPSHQVTQMGQEVILRCVPISNHLYFYWYRQILGQKVEFLVSFYNNEISEKSEIFDDQFSVERPDGSNFTLKIRSTKLEDSAMYFCASSETPRGTQYFGPGTRLTVL.

The chain combines TRBV6-5 with TRBJ2-7, with D uncertain. This CDR3 spans 14 amino acids. Germline-derived CDR1 and CDR2 are MNHEY and SVGAGI. The V end was cut by 0 bases, the J end by 3 bases, with 9 bases between. The CDR3: CASSYSKLNYEQYF. The CDR3, as DNA: TGTGCCAGCAGTTACTCGAAACTTAACTACGAGCAGTACTTC.

This clone is a singleton in its sample. This chain uses TRBV15 with TRBJ2-1, with TRBD2 matching over 7 bases. Per germline, CDR1 LNHNV and CDR2 YYDKDF (reference sequence). The CDR3 has 14 amino acids. The J segment lost 7 bases and the V segment lost 2 bases, leaving 5 bases of the junction unmatched. For the CDR3, the DNA is TGTGCCACCAGCAGACCCGGGAGGCCAAATGAGCAGTTCTTC. This translates into CATSRPGRPNEQFF.

V and J are TRBV11-2 and TRBJ2-1, with TRBD2 identical over 12 bases. Germline-derived CDR1 and CDR2 are SGHAT and FQNNGV. V trimming: 2 bases; J trimming: 2 bases; junction bases outside the gene matches: 10. CDR3 length: 19 residues. CDR3 amino acids: CASSLLAHTSGRTYNEQFF. CDR3 DNA sequence: TGTGCCAGCAGCTTATTAGCTCATACTAGCGGGAGGACCTACAATGAGCAGTTCTTC.

The V call is TRBV11-2, the J call TRBJ1-4; 8 nucleotides match TRBD1. This CDR3 spans 15 amino acids. The junction had 5 bases not matched to a gene; V was cut back by 4 bases and J by 4 bases. The germline gives CDR1 SGHAT, CDR2 FQNNGV. The CDR3 nucleotides read TGTGCCAGCAGCTCCAGGGGGCGCCTTAATGAAAAACTGTTTTTT. Amino acids: CASSSRGRLNEKLFF. The full variable domain, in which reference TRBV11-2 and TRBJ1-4 provide the parts outside the CDR3, is EAGVAQSPRYKIIEKRQSVAFWCNPISGHATLYWYQQILGQGPKLLIQFQNNGVVDDSQLPKDRFSAERLKGVDSTLKIQPAKLEDSAVYLCASSSRGRLNEKLFFGSGTQLSVL.

The chain uses TRBV30 and TRBJ2-3; the D gene is possibly TRBD2 (5 bases). Germline V gene sequence: CDR1 GTSNPN, CDR2 SVGIG (reference sequence). This CDR3 region has 16 residues. Trimming pared 3 bases from V and 2 bases from J, leaving 18 bases between. The CDR3 DNA is TGTGCCTGGAGGACAAGGAGGAGCCCCTCCACAGATACGCAGTATTTT. This codes for CAWRTRRSPSTDTQYF.

The V call is TRBV5-4, the J call TRBJ2-3, with a tentative D call TRBD2 (5 bases). V was clipped by 4 bases and J by 3 bases, with 12 bases between them. There are 14 residues in the CDR3. CDR1 SGHNT and CDR2 YYREEE come from the germline V gene (reference sequence). Here the CDR3 DNA reads TGTGCCAGCAGCCCACTAGGTAGGACAGATACGCAGTATTTT. Translation: CASSPLGRTDTQYF.

The CDR3 DNA reads as TGTGCCACCAGCAGGGGGACAGGGCCCCTCTCCTACGAGCAGTACTTC. Its protein product is CATSRGTGPLSYEQYF. This sequence joins TRBV15 and TRBJ2-7; 9 bases are shared with TRBD1. CDR1 and CDR2 from the germline V gene are LNHNV and YYDKDF (reference sequence). Unmatched junction bases numbered 6, after V lost 3 bases and J lost 0 bases. The CDR3 is 16 residues long.

The chain employs TRBV5-1 and TRBJ2-1; TRBD1 agrees at 8 bases. Germline lookup yields CDR1 SGHRS and CDR2 YFSETQ. With V trimmed by 6 bases and J by 4 bases, 15 bases remained unmatched. The CDR3 totals 17 residues. The CDR3 DNA sequence: TGCGCCAGCACCATCGATTCCAGGGGGCGTGGGTACAATGAGCAGTTCTTC. Its translation: CASTIDSRGRGYNEQFF.

The V and J genes are TRBV30 and TRBJ1-4; TRBD1 matches 9 bases. The CDR3 totals 14 residues. After removal of 3 bases from V and 5 bases from J, the junction contained 4 bases not matched to a gene. The V gene's germline CDR1 is GTSNPN and CDR2 SVGIG (reference sequence). The CDR3 DNA follows: TGTGCCTGGAGGCAAACAGGGGGCAATGAAAAACTGTTTTTT. Translation gives CAWRQTGGNEKLFF.

The V call is TRBV28, the J call TRBJ1-5, with a weak D call TRBD1 (6 bases). The CDR3 contains 13 residues. Germline CDR1 reads MDHEN; CDR2 reads SYDVKM. With 6 bases removed from V and 7 bases from J, the gap between germline ends came to 13 bases. The CDR3 DNA reads TGTGCCAGCAGGTGGGGGCTGGGACAGCCCCAGCATTTT. It specifies CASRWGLGQPQHF.

The chain has TRBV11-3 and TRBJ2-7; 7 bases align to TRBD1. CDR1 is SGHNT, CDR2 YENEEA, per germline. The CDR3 is 14 amino acids. V shed 0 bases, J shed 4 bases, and the junction held 3 bases outside the gene matches. As DNA, the CDR3 is TGTGCCAGCAGCTTAGAAGGGACAGCATACGAGCAGTACTTC. Protein product: CASSLEGTAYEQYF.

The chain combines TRBV6-1 with TRBJ1-2, with TRBD1 matching 8 bases. The CDR3 is made up of 14 amino acids. V was clipped by 5 bases and J by 4 bases; unmatched bases: 6. Germline CDR1 is MNHNS and CDR2 is SASEGT. The CDR3 here is CASSNQGQAYGYTF. CDR3 sequence (DNA): TGTGCCAGCAGTAACCAGGGACAGGCCTATGGCTACACCTTC.

The chain carries TRBV5-1 and TRBJ2-7; 7 bases are a match to TRBD1. CDR3 size: 13 residues. The germline V gene encodes CDR1 SGHRS and CDR2 YFSETQ. V lost 4 bases, J lost 4 bases, and 5 bases stayed unmatched. CDR3 amino acids: CASSTQGSYEQYF. CDR3 DNA sequence: TGCGCCAGCAGCACACAGGGGTCTTACGAGCAGTACTTC.

The rearrangement links TRBV6-6 to TRBJ1-4; D gene uncertain. The CDR3 has 13 residues. V lost 8 bases and J 4 bases, leaving 11 bases between the germline ends. Germline V lookup: CDR1 MNHNY, CDR2 SVGAGI (reference sequence). The CDR3: CASGSGLNEKLFF. The CDR3, as DNA: TGTGCCAGCGGTAGCGGCCTTAATGAAAAACTGTTTTTT.

V gene TRBV6-1 combines with J gene TRBJ2-7, with a tentative D call TRBD1 (6 bases). Between the trimmed V and J ends, which lost 6 bases and 0 bases, there was a span of 12 bases. Germline CDR1 reads MNHNS; CDR2 reads SASEGT. There are 14 residues in the CDR3. CDR3 nucleotide sequence: TGTGCCAGCAGCAGGGGATCGAGCTCCTACGAGCAGTACTTC. This encodes CASSRGSSSYEQYF.

The rearrangement links TRBV5-4 to TRBJ2-1; no reliable D call. CDR1 SGHNT and CDR2 YYREEE come from the germline V gene (reference sequence). V dropped 1 base and J dropped 4 bases, with 12 bases sitting between them. The CDR3 contains 15 residues. The CDR3 protein is CASSLQASEYNEQFF. DNA of the CDR3: TGTGCCAGCAGCTTGCAAGCGAGCGAGTACAATGAGCAGTTCTTC.